A selection of T cell receptor beta chains follows, all from one sample in a study of cytomegalovirus exposure and HLA in healthy donors. Some clones are missing from TCRdb's copy, which holds only in-frame ones; the method was immunoSEQ multiplex PCR. The profile shows some 200,000 clones, approximately 80% of them singletons. The specimen was PBMCs. The receptor set was obtained from a boy aged 5-17 years in good health and CMV-seronegative. Both conserved end residues are part of each CDR3. D genes are given only for firm matches. Clone size, where shown, is once, few, many, or a class for clones that have expanded.

J: TRBJ2-3
size: NA
D: TRBD2
V: TRBV11-2
DNA: TGTGCCAGCAGCTCCCGAGGACTAGCGGGAGCTGCTGATACGCAGTATTTT
CDR3: CASSSRGLAGAADTQYF

J: TRBJ2-7
size: once
D: NA
V: TRBV18
DNA: TGTGCCAGCTCCCGGTCCGGGGAACTCTCCGAGCAGTACTTC
CDR3: CASSRSGELSEQYF

J: TRBJ2-7
size: NA
D: NA
V: TRBV6-5
DNA: TGTGCCAGCAGTTACTCGGGGGTGGGGGCGTCCTACGAGCAGTACTTC
CDR3: CASSYSGVGASYEQYF

J: TRBJ2-7
size: NA
D: NA
V: TRBV25-1
DNA: TGTGCCAGCGGACCAGGGGTCCTCTCCTACGAGCAGTACTTC
CDR3: CASGPGVLSYEQYF

J: TRBJ1-1
size: NA
D: TRBD1
V: TRBV30
DNA: TGTGCCTGGAGTGTGGGACAGAGAGGGACTGAAGCTTTCTTT
CDR3: CAWSVGQRGTEAFF

J: TRBJ1-1
size: NA
D: TRBD1
V: TRBV5-1
DNA: TGCGCCAGCAGCTTGGCCGGGACAGGGATGAACACTGAAGCTTTCTTT
CDR3: CASSLAGTGMNTEAFF

J: TRBJ1-1
size: NA
D: TRBD1
V: TRBV5-4
DNA: TGTGCCAGCAGCGTCACAGGGGTGAACACTGAAGCTTTCTTT
CDR3: CASSVTGVNTEAFF

J: TRBJ2-5
size: NA
D: NA
V: TRBV4-1
DNA: TGCGCCAGCAGCCAAATTCTTGGGGGGATCGGGGAGACCCAGTACTTC
CDR3: CASSQILGGIGETQYF

J: TRBJ1-1
size: NA
D: TRBD1
V: TRBV19
DNA: TGTGCCAGTAGTGGAACAGGGGAGACTGAAGCTTTCTTT
CDR3: CASSGTGETEAFF

J: TRBJ1-1
size: NA
D: TRBD1
V: TRBV30
DNA: TGTGCCTGGAGTTTAACAGGGGGTGGCACTGAAGCTTTCTTT
CDR3: CAWSLTGGGTEAFF

J: TRBJ1-3
size: NA
D: TRBD1
V: TRBV7-9
DNA: TGTGCCAGCAGCTTGGGACAGGCCTCTGGAAACACCATATATTTT
CDR3: CASSLGQASGNTIYF

J: TRBJ2-6
size: NA
D: NA
V: TRBV5-4
DNA: TGTGCCAGCAGCCCTGGCGGGGGGGCCAACGTCCTGACTTTC
CDR3: CASSPGGGANVLTF

J: TRBJ1-5
size: NA
D: NA
V: TRBV4-3
DNA: TGCGCCAGCAGCCAAGATAGGGGACAGCCCCAGCATTTT
CDR3: CASSQDRGQPQHF

J: TRBJ2-1
size: NA
D: TRBD2
V: TRBV5-4
DNA: TGTGCCAGCAGCCCTATAGTGCCGACTAGCGGGACGTACAATGAGCAGTTCTTC
CDR3: CASSPIVPTSGTYNEQFF

J: TRBJ2-7
size: NA
D: NA
V: TRBV30
DNA: TGTGCCTGGAGTGGGACAGCCATGGAGGAGCAGTACTTC
CDR3: CAWSGTAMEEQYF

J: TRBJ1-4
size: few
D: NA
V: TRBV6-6
DNA: TGTGCCAGCACCTCATCGGGGCAGGGAGGTGAAAAACTGTTTTTT
CDR3: CASTSSGQGGEKLFF

J: TRBJ2-2
size: NA
D: NA
V: TRBV5-1
DNA: TGCGCCAGCAGCTTCGTCAGGGCTTTCACCGGGGAGCTGTTTTTT
CDR3: CASSFVRAFTGELFF

J: TRBJ2-1
size: NA
D: TRBD2
V: TRBV7-2
DNA: TGTGCCAGCAGCTCGGGACTAGCGGGAGGAGACAATGAGCAGTTCTTC
CDR3: CASSSGLAGGDNEQFF

J: TRBJ2-4
size: NA
D: NA
V: TRBV6-1
DNA: TGTGCCAGCAGTGAAAGGCAGACATCTAACATTCAGTACTTC
CDR3: CASSERQTSNIQYF

J: TRBJ1-2
size: NA
D: NA
V: TRBV19
DNA: TGTGCCAGTAGTGGCGGGGGGCGAGGCTACACCTTC
CDR3: CASSGGGRGYTF

J: TRBJ2-3
size: NA
D: TRBD2
V: TRBV11-2
DNA: TGTGCCAGCAGCCCCTTCGGACTAGCGGGGCGCCCAGATACGCAGTATTTT
CDR3: CASSPFGLAGRPDTQYF

J: TRBJ1-6
size: NA
D: NA
V: TRBV18
DNA: TGTGCCAGCTCACAACGGTGGGAGGGAGCTGCTTATAATTCACCCCTCCACTTT
CDR3: CASSQRWEGAAYNSPLHF

J: TRBJ2-2
size: NA
D: TRBD1
V: TRBV19
DNA: TGTGCCAGTAAGGGACAGGGTCCTTTTCCCGGGGAGCTGTTTTTT
CDR3: CASKGQGPFPGELFF

J: TRBJ2-3
size: NA
D: TRBD1
V: TRBV7-3
DNA: TGTGCCAGCAGCGCTTTAGGGGGCGCCGGGACAGATACGCAGTATTTT
CDR3: CASSALGGAGTDTQYF

J: TRBJ1-6
size: NA
D: NA
V: TRBV6-1
DNA: TGTGCCAGCATACCGACAGGATTTTATAATTCACCCCTCCACTTT
CDR3: CASIPTGFYNSPLHF

J: TRBJ2-5
size: NA
D: NA
V: TRBV11-2
DNA: TGTGCCAGCAGCCCTAGTCTGGCCGCAGAGACCCAGTACTTC
CDR3: CASSPSLAAETQYF

J: TRBJ2-1
size: few
D: NA
V: TRBV4-2
DNA: TGTGCCAGCAGCCAACGGATTTCGGAGCTATCCTACAATGAGCAGTTCTTC
CDR3: CASSQRISELSYNEQFF

J: TRBJ1-1
size: NA
D: NA
V: TRBV5-1
DNA: TGCGCCAGCAGCCCCAGCGGAGACACTGAAGCTTTCTTT
CDR3: CASSPSGDTEAFF